One sample yielded the 6 T cell receptor beta chains listed below, sequenced in a study of blood T cells in healthy people across ages. Alongside a J-beta primer mix, a sample-barcoded 5' primer served in a second PCR lasting about 6 to 11 cycles. TCRdb called the 5' RACE reads again in MiXCR, with one record for every CDR3 protein. The sample carries 1,800,000 or so distinct CDR3 sequences, 30% to 40% recorded once. The sequenced sample was blood. The receptors stem from a human donor in good health.

This clonotype was seen only a few times. This chain joins TRBV20-1 and TRBJ2-4; 7 bases align to TRBD2. The CDR3 length is 14 residues. CDR1 is DFQATT, CDR2 SNEGSKA, per germline (reference sequence). The V and J ends lost 3 bases and 6 bases, in that order; junction bases with no gene match: 8. In DNA, the CDR3 is TGCAGTGCTAGTCCTAGCGGTCTGCCAAACATTCAGTACTTC. Its protein product is CSASPSGLPNIQYF.

This clonotype appeared a few times. A junction end diverges from the germline sequence, so it may reflect a read error. V is TRBV20-1 and J is TRBJ2-5, with a possible D match to TRBD1 (5 bases). The CDR3 covers 14 residues. The V gene's germline CDR1 is DFQATT and CDR2 SNEGSKA (reference sequence). The CDR3 is CNARAQGRQETQYF. CDR3 DNA: TGCAATGCTAGAGCTCAGGGAAGGCAAGAGACCCAGTACTTC.

This clonotype showed up just a few times. The chain is built from TRBV29-1 and TRBJ1-1; perhaps TRBD1 as D (5 bases). CDR1 is SQVTM and CDR2 is ANQGSEA in the germline V gene. This CDR3 region has 12 residues. The germline V and J ends were trimmed by 3 bases and 7 bases, with 12 bases remaining between them. The CDR3 DNA is TGCAGCGTTGATGCGCAGGGTAATGAAGCTTTCTTT. Protein: CSVDAQGNEAFF.

The chain joins TRBV29-1 to TRBJ1-2; the D gene is possibly TRBD1 (6 bases). V dropped 3 bases and J dropped 8 bases, with 13 bases sitting between them. The CDR3 length is 12 residues. Germline V lookup: CDR1 SQVTM, CDR2 ANQGSEA. In DNA, the CDR3 is TGCAGCGTTGAGAGGACAGAGGCGGGCTACACCTTC. Protein product: CSVERTEAGYTF. The full variable domain, in which reference TRBV29-1 and TRBJ1-2 provide the parts outside the CDR3, is SAVISQKPSRDICQRGTSLTIQCQVDSQVTMMFWYRQQPGQSLTLIATANQGSEATYESGFVIDKFPISRPNLTFSTLTVSNMSPEDSSIYLCSVERTEAGYTFGSGTRLTVV.

The V gene is TRBV20-1, the J gene TRBJ2-1; TRBD1 matches 9 bases. The V gene's germline CDR1 is DFQATT and CDR2 SNEGSKA (reference sequence). V shed 3 bases and J 8 bases; nucleotides not matched to a gene: 11. The CDR3 loop spans 15 amino acids. CDR3 DNA sequence: TGCAGTGCTAGCGATACAGGGGGCAGAGTTGATGAGCAGTTCTTC. It encodes CSASDTGGRVDEQFF.

The genes are TRBV6-6 and TRBJ2-7; D is unresolved. V lost 2 bases and J 0 bases, leaving 11 bases between the germline ends. Germline-derived CDR1 and CDR2 are MNHNY and SVGAGI (reference sequence). This CDR3 spans 15 amino acids. CDR3 residues: CASSYDANHSYEQYF. CDR3 nucleotides: TGTGCCAGCAGTTACGATGCGAATCACTCCTACGAGCAGTACTTC.